This T cell receptor beta chain is from a study of blood T cell repertoires in COVID-19. Study-level information: From the United States, Italy and Spain came samples of acute and convalescent COVID-19. Sources were T cells, B-cell-depleted T cells, or PBMCs; the material itself was cDNA or gDNA.

The CDR3 extends over 18 amino acids. Germline-derived CDR1 and CDR2 are SGHTA and FQGNSA. Germline trimming cut 5 bases from V and 7 bases from J; bases unmatched to any gene: 13. Study processing details: Reference gene primer amplification in the assay estimated nucleated cell counts. Sequencing used immunoSEQ multiplex PCR; TCRdb keeps in-frame clones, though not all of them. For V, J and clone size, that table is used; D and trimming come from the DNA. The data contain 250,000 or so clones, around 87% of them singletons. Sequencing was done on a sample of peripheral blood. The TCR sequence derives from a woman in her 70s with active or convalescent COVID-19. This chain uses TRBV7-2 with TRBJ2-5, with 16 positions matching TRBD2. CDR3 loop: CASSPPPGLAGGRGTQYF. The DNA of the CDR3 is TGTGCCAGCAGCCCACCGCCGGGACTAGCGGGGGGGCGGGGGACCCAGTACTTC. The entire variable domain, with the rest obtained from reference TRBV7-2 and TRBJ2-5, is as follows: GAGVSQSPSNKVTEKGKDVELRCDPISGHTALYWYRQSLGQGLEFLIYFQGNSAPDKSGLPSDRFSAERTGGSVSTLTIQRTQQEDSAVYLCASSPPPGLAGGRGTQYFGPGTRLLVL.